A selection of T cell receptor beta chains follows, all from one sample in a study of human T cells and chemical hapten exposure. One entry per CDR3 protein, called by TCRdb with MiXCR from the RACE reads. This table holds fewer than 150,000 distinct CDR3 sequences, about 12% found once. Sequences were derived from whole blood, sampled in connection with sensitization to the hapten diphenylcyclopropenone (DPC). The source is a woman aged 50 to 60 with alopecia areata. Some clones in this sample may be carry-over from other donors' samples. The CDR3 runs from the conserved cysteine through the conserved F or W. The D gene is left open where the match is weak. The size of a clone is reported for some rows only, either as once, few or many, or as a class for expanded clones.

clone_size,d_call,j_call,v_call,cdr3_aa,cdr3_nt
NA,NA,TRBJ1-6,TRBV7-9,CVSSSGAGVSPLHF,TGTGTCAGCAGCTCAGGCGCGGGGGTTTCACCCCTCCACTTT
NA,TRBD1,TRBJ2-7,TRBV28,CASSQSTGGLYEQYF,TGTGCCAGCAGTCAGTCGACAGGGGGCCTCTACGAGCAGTACTTC
many,NA,TRBJ2-3,TRBV18,CASSHPGRRPDTQYF,TGTGCCAGCTCACACCCGGGACGGCGGCCAGATACGCAGTATTTT
many,NA,TRBJ2-2,TRBV6-6,CASIYRGELFF,TGTGCCAGCATCTACCGGGGGGAGCTGTTTTTT
NA,TRBD2,TRBJ2-7,TRBV7-9,CASSLSGLAGVGTYEQYF,TGTGCCAGCAGCTTATCCGGACTAGCGGGAGTGGGAACCTACGAGCAGTACTTC
many,NA,TRBJ2-3,TRBV11-3,CASSLSGDTQYF,TGTGCCAGCAGCTTGAGCGGAGATACGCAGTATTTT
many,NA,TRBJ2-4,TRBV21-1,CASSFPTSRLAKNIQYF,TGTGCCAGCAGCTTCCCGACTAGCCGATTAGCCAAAAACATTCAGTACTTC
few,NA,TRBJ1-3,TRBV10-3,CAISEGQPISGNTIYF,TGTGCCATCAGTGAAGGACAGCCCATCTCTGGAAACACCATATATTTT
NA,NA,TRBJ2-1,TRBV30,CAWSGLAIRSYNEQFF,TGTGCCTGGAGTGGGCTAGCGATCCGCTCCTACAATGAGCAGTTCTTC
NA,NA,TRBJ2-7,TRBV5-6,CASSRSTYEQYF,TGTGCCAGCAGTCGTTCCACCTACGAGCAGTACTTC
NA,TRBD1,TRBJ2-1,TRBV18,CASSEDRGGQFF,TGTGCCAGCTCAGAAGACAGGGGGGGGCAGTTCTTC
NA,NA,TRBJ2-1,TRBV29-1,CSVEVVNRYNEQFF,TGCAGCGTTGAAGTTGTAAACAGATACAATGAGCAGTTCTTC
few,NA,TRBJ2-7,TRBV2,CASSRGQSGRYEQYF,TGTGCCAGCAGCAGGGGACAGTCGGGGAGGTACGAGCAGTACTTC
few,TRBD1,TRBJ1-4,TRBV6-6,CASSQTGGVEKLFF,TGTGCCAGCAGTCAGACAGGGGGGGTTGAAAAACTGTTTTTT
NA,NA,TRBJ2-7,TRBV7-9,CASSSGTSSYEQYF,TGTGCCAGCAGCTCCGGGACATCCTCCTACGAGCAGTACTTC
NA,NA,TRBJ1-4,TRBV27,CASSLPGGNEKLFF,TGTGCCAGCAGTTTGCCCGGGGGTAATGAAAAACTGTTTTTT
many,TRBD1,TRBJ1-2,TRBV7-9,CASSSGSAGDRVDGYTF,TGTGCCAGCAGCTCCGGATCAGCGGGGGACAGGGTAGACGGCTACACCTTC
many,TRBD2,TRBJ2-3,TRBV29-1,CSVVSGSDTQYF,TGCAGCGTCGTTAGCGGGAGTGATACGCAGTATTTT
NA,NA,TRBJ1-5,TRBV19,CASMYRLDYQPQHF,TGTGCCAGTATGTATAGGTTGGATTATCAGCCCCAGCATTTT
few,NA,TRBJ1-1,TRBV7-2,CASSLEGFEAFF,TGTGCCAGCAGCTTAGAAGGCTTTGAAGCTTTCTTT
NA,NA,TRBJ2-7,TRBV7-2,CASSPTGTVFYEQYF,TGTGCCAGCAGCCCGACCGGGACCGTGTTCTACGAGCAGTACTTC
many,TRBD1,TRBJ2-2,TRBV5-1,CASSFDRVTSNTGELFF,TGCGCCAGCAGCTTTGACAGGGTAACGTCGAACACCGGGGAGCTGTTTTTT
NA,NA,TRBJ1-5,TRBV20-1,CSARAVRGAQPQHF,TGCAGTGCTAGAGCTGTTCGGGGGGCCCAGCCCCAGCATTTT
NA,NA,TRBJ1-2,TRBV28,CASSPGRTHGYTF,TGTGCCAGCAGCCCCGGGAGAACCCATGGCTACACCTTC
few,NA,TRBJ2-3,TRBV6-4,CASSDGGTDTQYF,TGTGCCAGCAGTGATGGAGGGACAGATACGCAGTATTTT
NA,TRBD2,TRBJ2-3,TRBV5-1,CASSSGGQRPDTQYF,TGCGCCAGCAGCTCGGGAGGACAAAGGCCAGATACGCAGTATTTT
NA,NA,TRBJ2-1,TRBV9,CASSVGGVYNEQFF,TGTGCCAGCAGCGTAGGAGGGGTTTACAATGAGCAGTTCTTC
few,TRBD2,TRBJ2-1,TRBV7-3,CASSLSGAGGPDEQFF,TGTGCCAGCAGCTTAAGTGGAGCGGGAGGGCCTGATGAGCAGTTCTTC
few,NA,TRBJ2-7,TRBV7-2,CASSLFETPGEQYF,TGTGCCAGCAGCTTATTCGAAACACCGGGGGAGCAGTACTTC
NA,TRBD2,TRBJ2-1,TRBV10-3,CAISGISSGIDNEQFF,TGTGCCATCAGTGGAATATCTAGCGGGATAGACAATGAGCAGTTCTTC
few,NA,TRBJ2-5,TRBV28,CASSLTREAPPQYF,TGTGCCAGCAGTTTGACGAGGGAGGCGCCGCCCCAGTACTTC
NA,TRBD1,TRBJ2-2,TRBV7-9,CASSLARTGEKAGELFF,TGTGCCAGCAGCCTTGCCCGAACAGGGGAAAAGGCCGGGGAGCTGTTTTTT
NA,TRBD1,TRBJ1-6,TRBV2,CASRTGTGYNSPLHF,TGTGCCAGCAGAACCGGGACAGGGTATAATTCACCCCTCCACTTT
NA,NA,TRBJ1-1,TRBV3-1,CASSQGGLTEAFF,TGTGCCAGCAGCCAAGGGGGCCTAACTGAAGCTTTCTTT
NA,TRBD2,TRBJ2-1,TRBV25-1,CASSEPSGRRGNEQFF,TGTGCCAGCAGTGAACCTAGCGGGAGGAGAGGCAATGAGCAGTTCTTC
many,NA,TRBJ2-1,TRBV3-1,CASSQALNLAGEQFF,TGTGCCAGCAGCCAAGCTTTAAACCTAGCCGGAGAGCAGTTCTTC
few,NA,TRBJ2-3,TRBV15,CATTQGRDTDTQYF,TGTGCCACCACCCAAGGAAGGGACACAGATACGCAGTATTTT
many,NA,TRBJ2-3,TRBV6-4,CASSDSVDLGTDTQYF,TGTGCCAGCAGTGACTCTGTAGACTTGGGCACAGATACGCAGTATTTT
NA,NA,TRBJ2-2,TRBV5-1,CASRPPPGTGELFF,TGCGCCAGCAGACCCCCACCGGGCACCGGGGAGCTGTTTTTT
once,NA,TRBJ2-5,TRBV20-1,CSAIYSPQETQYF,TGCAGTGCTATCTACAGCCCCCAAGAGACCCAGTACTTC
NA,NA,TRBJ2-7,TRBV7-2,CASSPLRGLGEQYF,TGTGCCAGCAGCCCATTAAGGGGCCTGGGTGAGCAGTACTTC
NA,TRBD2,TRBJ2-1,TRBV6-4,CASTGTSGAQFF,TGTGCCAGCACCGGGACTAGCGGAGCTCAGTTCTTC
few,TRBD2,TRBJ2-1,TRBV20-1,CSAPGLARGEQFF,TGCAGTGCTCCCGGACTAGCGAGAGGGGAGCAGTTCTTC
once,NA,TRBJ2-1,TRBV6-1,CASSDFGTPNEQFF,TGTGCCAGCAGTGACTTCGGGACCCCCAATGAGCAGTTCTTC
NA,NA,TRBJ2-5,TRBV15,CATSRMVGSYKETQYF,TGTGCCACCAGCAGAATGGTTGGGTCGTACAAAGAGACCCAGTACTTC
NA,TRBD2,TRBJ2-2,TRBV5-1,CASSSGLAGLNTGELFF,TGCGCCAGCAGCTCGGGACTAGCGGGGCTAAACACCGGGGAGCTGTTTTTT